This is a list of T cell receptor beta chains from one sample in a study of cytomegalovirus exposure and HLA in healthy donors. TCRdb's table, derived via immunoSEQ multiplex PCR, lists solely in-frame clones and lacks some. The sample table sets out about 160,000 clones. The specimen sequenced was PBMCs. The source of these receptors is a woman between 55 and 75 years old in good health and CMV-seronegative. Each CDR3 is given with its conserved first and last residue. A D gene is named only where the DNA matches it firmly.

CDR3 length	D gene	V gene	J gene	CDR3 DNA	CDR3 protein
18	TRBD1	TRBV12-5	TRBJ1-1	TGTGCTAGTGGTTTGGTACCGCCTAACAGGGGGCGGAACACTGAAGCTTTCTTT	CASGLVPPNRGRNTEAFF
18	TRBD1	TRBV18	TRBJ1-5	TGTGCCAGCTCACATACAATCCGGGACAGGGAAAGAGGTCAGCCCCAGCATTTT	CASSHTIRDRERGQPQHF
14	TRBD1	TRBV30	TRBJ2-7	TGTGCCTGGGCTCGGGACAGGGGGATTTACGAGCAGTACTTC	CAWARDRGIYEQYF
16	TRBD1	TRBV19	TRBJ1-1	TGTGCCAGTGACGACAGGGCATCCTCTTCGAACACTGAAGCTTTCTTT	CASDDRASSSNTEAFF
17	TRBD2	TRBV5-1	TRBJ2-1	TGCGCCAGCAGTCCCGGGACTAGCGGGACCTTAGGTTGGGAGCAGTTCTTC	CASSPGTSGTLGWEQFF
14	NA	TRBV6-6	TRBJ2-3	TGTGCCAGCAGTCCACGACAGAACACAGATACGCAGTATTTT	CASSPRQNTDTQYF
15	TRBD1	TRBV6-5	TRBJ1-2	TGTGCCAGCAGTTACTCGAGCCAGGGGGCTAATGGCTACACCTTC	CASSYSSQGANGYTF
17	TRBD1	TRBV12-5	TRBJ2-7	TGTGCTAGTGGTTTGTTCCCAGGGGGAGACAGGGCCTACGAGCAGTACTTC	CASGLFPGGDRAYEQYF
18	NA	TRBV18	TRBJ1-2	TGTGCCAGCTCACCCTTTGCGCAGGGTGGGGAAATGGACTATGGCTACACCTTC	CASSPFAQGGEMDYGYTF
14	TRBD1	TRBV12-5	TRBJ2-7	TGTGCTAGTGGGTCCCGGGACAGGACCTACGAGCAGTACTTC	CASGSRDRTYEQYF
15	TRBD1	TRBV2	TRBJ1-1	TGTGCCAGCACCATCTTCCCAGACAGGGGGACTGAAGCTTTCTTT	CASTIFPDRGTEAFF
19	TRBD1	TRBV30	TRBJ1-5	TGTGCCTGGAGTGAAGAGGACAGGGGGGCTACTATCAGCAATCAGCCCCAGCATTTT	CAWSEEDRGATISNQPQHF
14	NA	TRBV7-3	TRBJ2-3	TGTGCCAGCAGCGTTAGCGTACCGGAAGATACGCAGTATTTT	CASSVSVPEDTQYF
14	NA	TRBV5-1	TRBJ2-7	TGCGCCAGCAGCTTGGCCGGGGGGCTGTACGAGCAGTACTTC	CASSLAGGLYEQYF
17	NA	TRBV2	TRBJ2-6	TGTGCCAGCAGTGCAAACAGCTACTCCTCTGGGGCCAACGTCCTGACTTTC	CASSANSYSSGANVLTF
16	NA	TRBV2	TRBJ1-4	TGTGCCAGCATCACGGGACACGTCGCCTACAATGAAAAACTGTTTTTT	CASITGHVAYNEKLFF
11	TRBD1	TRBV20-1	TRBJ2-7	TGCAGTGCGGCAAACAGGGGCGAGCAGTACTTC	CSAANRGEQYF
13	NA	TRBV5-1	TRBJ2-7	TGCGCCAGCAGCTTGGAATTGGGAGGCGAGCAGTACTTC	CASSLELGGEQYF
17	TRBD1	TRBV19	TRBJ1-1	TGTGCCAGTAGTATAGTGTTCGGGACAGGGATAAACACTGAAGCTTTCTTT	CASSIVFGTGINTEAFF
15	TRBD2	TRBV27	TRBJ2-3	TGTGCCAGCAGTTTGGGACTAGCGGCAACAGATACGCAGTATTTT	CASSLGLAATDTQYF
12	NA	TRBV18	TRBJ1-1	TGTGCCAGCTCACCGTTACAGGGACGGGCTTTCTTT	CASSPLQGRAFF
18	TRBD2	TRBV27	TRBJ2-7	TGTGCCAGCAGTTCGGATTCGGTAAGGCGGGGGGTCTCCTACGAGCAGTACTTC	CASSSDSVRRGVSYEQYF
17	NA	TRBV5-5	TRBJ2-6	TGTGCCAGCAGCTTGGAGGGCGGGCCTAGCTGGGCCAACGTCCTGACTTTC	CASSLEGGPSWANVLTF
15	TRBD2	TRBV7-3	TRBJ2-1	TGTGCCAGCAGCCTGGGGGCTAGCGGGGGGAATGAGCAGTTCTTC	CASSLGASGGNEQFF
15	TRBD1	TRBV5-5	TRBJ1-2	TGTGCCAGCAGCTTGCTGGGACAGGGGGACTATGGCTACACCTTC	CASSLLGQGDYGYTF
15	NA	TRBV2	TRBJ1-1	TGTGCCAGCTTCCCGGGTCACCGCCGGGTCACTGAAGCTTTCTTT	CASFPGHRRVTEAFF
12	NA	TRBV29-1	TRBJ1-1	TGCAGCGTTGACAGGGTGGGCACTGAAGCTTTCTTT	CSVDRVGTEAFF
14	NA	TRBV7-8	TRBJ2-6	TGTGCCAGCAGCTCCAGCTCTGGGGCCAACGTCCTGACTTTC	CASSSSSGANVLTF
17	TRBD2	TRBV5-3	TRBJ2-2	TGTGCCAGAAGCTCACTAGCGGGGTCTGCTGGGTCCGGGGAGCTGTTTTTT	CARSSLAGSAGSGELFF
16	NA	TRBV11-2	TRBJ2-7	TGTGCCAGCAGCCCAGGACGAGGGAAAGGGAGCTACGAGCAGTACTTC	CASSPGRGKGSYEQYF
15	NA	TRBV9	TRBJ1-1	TGTGCCAGCAGCGCGGGAGTGGGGACTAACACTGAAGCTTTCTTT	CASSAGVGTNTEAFF
15	TRBD1	TRBV7-8	TRBJ1-4	TGTGCCAGCAGCTCAGGAGGGACAGCTAATGAAAAACTGTTTTTT	CASSSGGTANEKLFF
19	NA	TRBV7-2	TRBJ2-1	TGTGCCAGCAGAGCCCGGGACTCGCCATCATCAATTTCCTACAATGAGCAGTTCTTC	CASRARDSPSSISYNEQFF
13	TRBD1	TRBV10-3	TRBJ2-2	TGTGCCATCACCGCACAGGGGATCGGGGAGCTGTTTTTT	CAITAQGIGELFF
14	NA	TRBV7-9	TRBJ1-1	TGTGCCAGCATCAGGACCCCGGGAGGGACTGAAGCTTTCTTT	CASIRTPGGTEAFF
13	NA	TRBV28	TRBJ2-5	TGTGCCAGCAGTTTATATCGGAGGGAGACCCAGTACTTC	CASSLYRRETQYF
15	TRBD1	TRBV10-3	TRBJ1-1	TGTGCCGTTGGGCTTTTAACAGGGGATAACACTGAAGCTTTCTTT	CAVGLLTGDNTEAFF
15	TRBD2	TRBV10-3	TRBJ2-3	TGTGCCATCAGTGAGGGGAGGGACTCAAAGAGTACGCAGTATTTT	CAISEGRDSKSTQYF
18	TRBD1	TRBV29-1	TRBJ1-3	TGCAGCGTTCTCGGACAGGGGCCGCCTCCTGGTCCTGGAAACACCATATATTTT	CSVLGQGPPPGPGNTIYF
13	NA	TRBV9	TRBJ1-1	TGTGCCAGCAGCGTAGGGGGGCACACTGAAGCTTTCTTT	CASSVGGHTEAFF
15	NA	TRBV12-2	TRBJ2-1	TGTGCAAGTCGCTCACATTACCCGAGACTGGATGAGCAGTTCTTC	CASRSHYPRLDEQFF
13	NA	TRBV19	TRBJ1-6	TGTGCCAGTTCGGACATTACCGATTCACCCCTCCACTTT	CASSDITDSPLHF
15	NA	TRBV11-2	TRBJ2-7	TGTGCCAGCATCCCCCTAGGGGGGGAGACAAATAGGCAGTACTTC	CASIPLGGETNRQYF
13	TRBD2	TRBV29-1	TRBJ2-1	TGCAGCGTTGCCGGGAGGGAGGGCAATGAGCAGTTCTTC	CSVAGREGNEQFF
16	TRBD2	TRBV6-5	TRBJ2-1	TGTGCCAGCAGTTACGAGTACGTAGCGGGGGGAAATGAGCAGTTCTTC	CASSYEYVAGGNEQFF
15	NA	TRBV7-3	TRBJ2-7	TGTGCCAGCAGCCCCTCACCTAGCGACCCCTACGAGCAGTACTTC	CASSPSPSDPYEQYF
15	TRBD1	TRBV27	TRBJ1-1	TGTGCCAGCAGTTCTCCGGGACAGGTGAACACTGAAGCTTTCTTT	CASSSPGQVNTEAFF